A selection of T cell receptor beta chains follows, all from one sample in a study of cytomegalovirus exposure and HLA in healthy donors. Method: immunoSEQ multiplex PCR; TCRdb's copy keeps in-frame clones and lacks some. The table has roughly 110,000 clones, 60% to 85% seen once. Sequences were obtained from PBMCs. The receptors were gathered from a female donor in good health and CMV-seronegative. Both conserved end residues are part of each CDR3. D genes are given only for firm matches. Size is omitted from some rows. Given values are once, few, many or a class for expanded clones.

j_gene | v_gene | abundance | d_gene | CDR3nt | CDR3aa
TRBJ2-7 | TRBV6-5 | - | TRBD1 | TGTGCCAGCAGGGGGACAGGGAGCTCCTACGAGCAGTACTTC | CASRGTGSSYEQYF
TRBJ2-5 | TRBV4-2 | once | - | TGTGCCAGCAGCCAAGAGGCGGGGCCGAGCCAAGAGACCCAGTACTTC | CASSQEAGPSQETQYF
TRBJ2-5 | TRBV18 | - | TRBD2 | TGTGCCAGCTCACCACTAGCGGGGGGGTATCAAGAGACCCAGTACTTC | CASSPLAGGYQETQYF
TRBJ2-2 | TRBV6-5 | once | TRBD2 | TGTGCCAGCAGGCCGGGGGGGCCGAACACCGGGGAGCTGTTTTTT | CASRPGGPNTGELFF
TRBJ1-1 | TRBV7-9 | - | TRBD1 | TGTGCCAGCAGCTTCACCCCGGGGACAGGCAGTTCCTGGAACACTGAAGCTTTCTTT | CASSFTPGTGSSWNTEAFF
TRBJ2-3 | TRBV6-1 | once | - | TGTGCCAGCAGCTCGGACTGGCGCACAGATACGCAGTATTTT | CASSSDWRTDTQYF
TRBJ2-7 | TRBV6-1 | - | - | TGTGCCAGCAGACTAAACTACGAGCAGTACTTC | CASRLNYEQYF
TRBJ2-7 | TRBV4-3 | - | - | TGCGCCAGCAGCCAAGATAGGGGGTTATACGAGCAGTACTTC | CASSQDRGLYEQYF
TRBJ1-1 | TRBV25-1 | - | - | TGTGCCAGCAGGGTAGGTAAGGGGGTAAACACTGAAGCTTTCTTT | CASRVGKGVNTEAFF
TRBJ1-6 | TRBV7-6 | - | TRBD1 | TGTGCCAGCAGCTTAGAGGGGGACAGGGGAGATTCACCCCTCCACTTT | CASSLEGDRGDSPLHF
TRBJ2-3 | TRBV27 | - | TRBD2 | TGTGCCAGCAGTTTACGGTCGAGGGGGCTAGCGGGGGTAGGGGGAGCCACAGATACGCAGTATTTT | CASSLRSRGLAGVGGATDTQYF
TRBJ1-5 | TRBV5-6 | few | TRBD1 | TGTGCCAGCAGCTTCGGGACAGGGCATCAGCCCCAGCATTTT | CASSFGTGHQPQHF
TRBJ1-1 | TRBV6-1 | few | - | TGTGCCAGCAGTGAAGCGCGGAAGGCCCCAGGCCGGACAGCTGAAGCTTTCTTT | CASSEARKAPGRTAEAFF
TRBJ2-3 | TRBV7-2 | - | - | TGTGCCAGCAGCCCAAGCACAGATACGCAGTATTTT | CASSPSTDTQYF
TRBJ1-6 | TRBV19 | - | - | TGTGCCAGTAGTTGGGGGGACTATAATTCACCCCTCCACTTT | CASSWGDYNSPLHF
TRBJ2-3 | TRBV5-4 | - | TRBD2 | TGTGCCAGCAGTACTAGCGGGGGGGGCACAGATACGCAGTATTTT | CASSTSGGGTDTQYF
TRBJ2-5 | TRBV7-6 | - | TRBD2 | TGTGCCAGCAGCTTACTAGCGGGGAAAGAGACCCAGTACTTC | CASSLLAGKETQYF
TRBJ2-2 | TRBV2 | once | - | TGTGCCAGCAGTGAAGGGGGGGTGGGGGAGCTGTTTTTT | CASSEGGVGELFF
TRBJ2-7 | TRBV23-1 | - | TRBD1 | TGCGCCAGCTACCCACACGATGACCGGGACAGGGGGCTAGAGAGCTCCTACGAGCAGTACTTC | CASYPHDDRDRGLESSYEQYF
TRBJ2-5 | TRBV5-8 | - | - | TGTGCCAGCAGCTTGATAGAGCAGTACTTC | CASSLIEQYF
TRBJ1-1 | TRBV13 | few | - | TGTGCCAGCAGCTTAGTAAGGCGAGGGCTGAACACTGAAGCTTTCTTT | CASSLVRRGLNTEAFF
TRBJ2-5 | TRBV7-9 | few | - | TGTGCCAGCAGCTTATACGGGGGAGTCCAGTACTTC | CASSLYGGVQYF
TRBJ2-7 | TRBV11-1 | once | - | TGTGCCAGCAGCTTAGGGTCAGGGGCGGCCCACGAGCAGTACTTC | CASSLGSGAAHEQYF
TRBJ2-2 | TRBV9 | - | - | TGTGCCAGCAGCGTAGGGGGGCTTGGCACCGGGGAGCTGTTTTTT | CASSVGGLGTGELFF
TRBJ2-5 | TRBV19 | - | TRBD1 | TGTGCCAGTAGAATGACAGGGGGAGGCGAGACCCAGTACTTC | CASRMTGGGETQYF
TRBJ2-7 | TRBV6-1 | - | - | TGTGCCAGCAGTGACGGGTACGAGCAGTACTTC | CASSDGYEQYF
TRBJ2-7 | TRBV25-1 | - | - | TGTGCCAGCAGTGAATACGACGAGCAGTACTTC | CASSEYDEQYF
TRBJ1-5 | TRBV5-5 | - | - | TGTGCCAGCAGCTCAGCTGAGCGTAGCAATCAGCCCCAGCATTTT | CASSSAERSNQPQHF
TRBJ1-5 | TRBV18 | - | TRBD1 | TGTGCCAGCGCAATACAGGGGGCGCCGGATCAGCCCCAGCATTTT | CASAIQGAPDQPQHF
TRBJ2-1 | TRBV2 | once | TRBD2 | TGTGCCAGCATCCCACGGAGCGGGGGATACAATGAGCAGTTCTTC | CASIPRSGGYNEQFF
TRBJ2-1 | TRBV6-4 | medium-sized | TRBD2 | TGTGCCAGCAGTGACGCGGGGGGAGGGGATGAGCAGTTCTTC | CASSDAGGGDEQFF
TRBJ2-3 | TRBV7-3 | - | - | TGTGCCAGCAGCTTAACGTGGAGGGTAGTATCTACAGATACGCAGTATTTT | CASSLTWRVVSTDTQYF
TRBJ1-2 | TRBV2 | - | - | TGTGCCAGCAGTGTAGGGGGAGGCTACACCTTC | CASSVGGGYTF
TRBJ2-3 | TRBV4-3 | - | TRBD2 | TGCGCCAGCAGCGGAGGTGGGGGGGGTACAGATACGCAGTATTTT | CASSGGGGGTDTQYF
TRBJ1-2 | TRBV4-1 | - | TRBD1 | TGCGCCAGCAGCCCCCACAGGGGGCAAAGGAAAGACTATGGCTACACCTTC | CASSPHRGQRKDYGYTF
TRBJ2-5 | TRBV15 | - | TRBD2 | TGTGCCACCAGCAGAGTAGAGCGGGGGCGGGAGACCCAGTACTTC | CATSRVERGRETQYF
TRBJ2-7 | TRBV18 | few | - | TGTGCCAGCTCACCTGACAGTCCAGACGAGCAGTACTTC | CASSPDSPDEQYF
TRBJ2-5 | TRBV4-3 | few | - | TGCGCCAGCAGCCAAGAGACCTCCGGGACATTGCAAGAGACCCAGTACTTC | CASSQETSGTLQETQYF
TRBJ1-1 | TRBV7-2 | - | TRBD1 | TGTGCCAGCAGCTTTACAGGGGGCTATGAAGCTTTCTTT | CASSFTGGYEAFF
TRBJ1-5 | TRBV7-8 | - | - | TGTGCCAGCAGCTTCGGCAGGGGTTACAGCAATCAGCCCCAGCATTTT | CASSFGRGYSNQPQHF
TRBJ1-1 | TRBV4-2 | few | - | TGTGCCAGCAGCCAGGCGGATGGGACTGAAGCTTTCTTT | CASSQADGTEAFF
TRBJ2-3 | TRBV27 | - | TRBD2 | TGTGCCAGCAGTCCGGGGACTAGCGGGGGTTATAATACGCAGTATTTT | CASSPGTSGGYNTQYF
TRBJ1-2 | TRBV25-1 | - | - | TGTGCCAGCAGTGAATATAGGGACAAAGGCTACACCTTC | CASSEYRDKGYTF
TRBJ2-3 | TRBV5-1 | - | TRBD2 | TGCGCCAGCAGCTTGGTCGGCGGTTTTAGCGGGGGGGGCACAGATACGCAGTATTTT | CASSLVGGFSGGGTDTQYF
TRBJ1-1 | TRBV5-1 | - | TRBD1 | TGCGCCAGCAGCTCTAGACAGGGGCTGGGTGAAGCTTTCTTT | CASSSRQGLGEAFF
TRBJ1-2 | TRBV5-6 | - | - | TGTGCCAGCAGCCCAGGGCCGCTTGCCGCTATGAACTATGGCTACACCTTC | CASSPGPLAAMNYGYTF
TRBJ2-7 | TRBV14 | - | - | TGTGCCAGCAGCCAAGGAGGGACAACCACGGACGAGCAGTACTTC | CASSQGGTTTDEQYF
TRBJ2-3 | TRBV10-3 | - | TRBD2 | TGTGCCATCAGAGAGCGGGGGGGCCAAGATACGCAGTATTTT | CAIRERGGQDTQYF
TRBJ2-3 | TRBV18 | - | - | TGTGCCAGCTCACCAAGAGCAGATACGCAGTATTTT | CASSPRADTQYF